This T cell receptor beta chain originates from a study of Ad26.COV2.S vaccination and SARS-CoV-2 variants. Study-level background: Donor was assigned to the Ad26.COV2.S arm of trial COV1001. Ad26.COV2.S shots went into the muscle once or twice, 56 days apart.

About this clone itself: The antigen is undetermined.

Study findings and constraints: Placebo recipients trailed vaccine recipients in spike-specific TCR breadth.

The treatment: some 20 received Ad26.COV2.S at low or high dose, single or two shots; about 5 received placebo; per-sample allocation not given. Collection of samples fell on day 63 after the first vaccine or placebo injection. Donor was an adult aged 18-55 years in Boston. Profiling relied on immunoSEQ multiplex PCR, and the TCRdb table lists in-frame clones only, not all of them. This table has a few hundred thousand clones, 92% appearing once. The CDR3 runs to 14 residues. Germline V CDR1 and CDR2: SGHTA, FQGNSA. V was shortened by 4 bases and J by 0 bases, with 9 bases between the two germline ends.

The sequence was collected from a person aged 18-60 years who received the Ad26.COV2.S COVID-19 vaccine or a placebo. Specimen: peripheral blood, collected in a trial of Ad26.COV2.S vaccine versus placebo. The chain is built from TRBV7-2 and TRBJ1-1; D gene unclear. The DNA of the CDR3 is TGTGCCAGCAGCTACGGACGGATGAACACTGAAGCTTTCTTT. This sequence encodes CASSYGRMNTEAFF.